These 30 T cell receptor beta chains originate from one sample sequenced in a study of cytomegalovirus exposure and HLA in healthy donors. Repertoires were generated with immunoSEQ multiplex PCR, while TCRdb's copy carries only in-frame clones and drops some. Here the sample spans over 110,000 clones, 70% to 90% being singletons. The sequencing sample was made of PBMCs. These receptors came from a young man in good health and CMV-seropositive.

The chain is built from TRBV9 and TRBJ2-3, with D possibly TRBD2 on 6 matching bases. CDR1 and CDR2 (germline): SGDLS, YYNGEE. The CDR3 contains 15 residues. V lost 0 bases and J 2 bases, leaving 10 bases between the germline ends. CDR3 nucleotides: TGTGCCAGCAGCGTAGGGGCGGGATCCACAGATACGCAGTATTTT. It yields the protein CASSVGAGSTDTQYF.

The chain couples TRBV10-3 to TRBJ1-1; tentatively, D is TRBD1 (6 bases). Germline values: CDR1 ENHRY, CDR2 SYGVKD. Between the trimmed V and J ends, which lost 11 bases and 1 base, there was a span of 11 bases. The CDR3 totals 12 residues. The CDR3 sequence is CAVGQPNTEAFF. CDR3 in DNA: TGTGCCGTCGGACAGCCGAACACTGAAGCTTTCTTT.

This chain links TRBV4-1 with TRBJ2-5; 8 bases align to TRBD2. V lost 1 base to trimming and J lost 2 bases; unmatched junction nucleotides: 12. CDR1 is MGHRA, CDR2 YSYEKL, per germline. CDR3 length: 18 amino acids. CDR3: CASSQGPGGTDLQETQYF. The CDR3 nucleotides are TGCGCCAGCAGCCAAGGGCCGGGAGGGACGGACCTGCAAGAGACCCAGTACTTC.

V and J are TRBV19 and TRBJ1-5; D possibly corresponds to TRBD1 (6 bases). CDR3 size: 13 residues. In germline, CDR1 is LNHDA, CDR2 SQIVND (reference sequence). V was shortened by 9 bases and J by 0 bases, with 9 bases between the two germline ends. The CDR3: CASRGYSNQPQHF. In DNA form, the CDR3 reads TGTGCCAGCAGGGGATATAGCAATCAGCCCCAGCATTTT.

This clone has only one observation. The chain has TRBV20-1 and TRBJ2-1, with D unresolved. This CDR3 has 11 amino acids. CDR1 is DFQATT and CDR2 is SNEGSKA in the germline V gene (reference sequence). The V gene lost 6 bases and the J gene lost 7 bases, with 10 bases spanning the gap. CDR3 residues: CSARLRNEQFF. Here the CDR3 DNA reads TGCAGTGCGAGGCTCCGTAATGAGCAGTTCTTC.

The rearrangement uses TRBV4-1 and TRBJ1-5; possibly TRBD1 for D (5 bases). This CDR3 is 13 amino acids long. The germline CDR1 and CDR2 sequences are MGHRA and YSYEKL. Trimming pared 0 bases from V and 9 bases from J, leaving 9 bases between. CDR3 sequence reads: CASSQESRGPQHF. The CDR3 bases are TGCGCCAGCAGCCAAGAGTCAAGGGGGCCCCAGCATTTT.

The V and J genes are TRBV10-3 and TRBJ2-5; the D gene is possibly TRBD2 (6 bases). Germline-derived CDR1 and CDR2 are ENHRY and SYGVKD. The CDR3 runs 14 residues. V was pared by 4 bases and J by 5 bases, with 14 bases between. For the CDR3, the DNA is TGTGCCATCAGTGGCGGGAAGGGTGGGGAGACCCAGTACTTC. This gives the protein CAISGGKGGETQYF.

This CDR3 is CASSVAYGGTEAFF. In nucleotides, the CDR3 is TGTGCCAGCAGTGTCGCATACGGGGGCACTGAAGCTTTCTTT. The genes are TRBV27 and TRBJ1-1; D is possibly TRBD1 (5 bases). The CDR3 spans 14 residues. Germline-derived CDR1 and CDR2 are MNHEY and SMNVEV (reference sequence). V was trimmed by 5 bases and J by 4 bases, leaving 14 bases between them.

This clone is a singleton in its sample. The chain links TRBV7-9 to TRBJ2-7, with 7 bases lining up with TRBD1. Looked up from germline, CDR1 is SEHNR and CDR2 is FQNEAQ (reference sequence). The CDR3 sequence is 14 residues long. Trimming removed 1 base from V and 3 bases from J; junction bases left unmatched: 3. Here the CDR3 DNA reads TGTGCCAGCAGCTTAGAGGGACAGAGCTACGAGCAGTACTTC. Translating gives CASSLEGQSYEQYF. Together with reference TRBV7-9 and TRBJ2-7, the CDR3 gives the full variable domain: DTGVSQNPRHKITKRGQNVTFRCDPISEHNRLYWYRQTLGQGPEFLTYFQNEAQLEKSRLLSDRFSAERPKGSFSTLEIQRTEQGDSAMYLCASSLEGQSYEQYFGPGTRLTVT.

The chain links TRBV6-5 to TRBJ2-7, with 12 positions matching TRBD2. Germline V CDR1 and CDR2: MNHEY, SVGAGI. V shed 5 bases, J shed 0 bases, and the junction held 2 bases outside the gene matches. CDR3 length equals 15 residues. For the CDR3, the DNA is TGTGCCAGCAGTCCTAGCGGGAGGGCCTCCTACGAGCAGTACTTC. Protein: CASSPSGRASYEQYF.

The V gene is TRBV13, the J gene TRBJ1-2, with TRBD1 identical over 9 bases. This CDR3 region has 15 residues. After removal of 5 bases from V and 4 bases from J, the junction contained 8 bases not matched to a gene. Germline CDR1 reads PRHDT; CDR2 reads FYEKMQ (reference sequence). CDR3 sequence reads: CASSRRTGVGYGYTF. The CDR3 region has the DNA TGTGCCAGCAGCCGGAGGACAGGGGTCGGCTATGGCTACACCTTC.

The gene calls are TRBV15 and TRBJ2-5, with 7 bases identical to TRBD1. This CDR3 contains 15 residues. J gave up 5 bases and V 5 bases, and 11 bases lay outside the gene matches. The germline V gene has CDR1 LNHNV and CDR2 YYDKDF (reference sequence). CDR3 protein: CATSQGVASLETQYF. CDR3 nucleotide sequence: TGTGCCACCAGCCAGGGGGTCGCCTCTTTGGAGACCCAGTACTTC.

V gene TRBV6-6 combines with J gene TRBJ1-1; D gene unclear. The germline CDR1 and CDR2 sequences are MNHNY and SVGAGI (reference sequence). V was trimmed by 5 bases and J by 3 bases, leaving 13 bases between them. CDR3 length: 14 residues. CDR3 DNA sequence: TGTGCCAGCAGTAACTTGAGGAGTTACACTGAAGCTTTCTTT. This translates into CASSNLRSYTEAFF.

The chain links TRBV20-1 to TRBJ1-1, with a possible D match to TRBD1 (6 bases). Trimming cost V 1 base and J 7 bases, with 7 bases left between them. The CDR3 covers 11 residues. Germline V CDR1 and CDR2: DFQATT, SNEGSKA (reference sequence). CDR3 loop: CSARVDSEAFF. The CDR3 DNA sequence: TGCAGTGCTAGAGTGGACAGTGAAGCTTTCTTT.

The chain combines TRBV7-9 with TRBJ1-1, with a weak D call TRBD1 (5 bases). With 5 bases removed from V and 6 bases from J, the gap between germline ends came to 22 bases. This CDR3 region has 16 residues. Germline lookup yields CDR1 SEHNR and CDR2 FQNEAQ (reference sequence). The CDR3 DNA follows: TGTGCCAGCAGCAGATCGTTCAGGGATAGTATCGCTGAAGCTTTCTTT. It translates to CASSRSFRDSIAEAFF.

CDR3 protein: CASSRTGDTEAFF. As DNA, the CDR3 is TGTGCCAGCAGCCGGACGGGGGATACTGAAGCTTTCTTT. The J gene is TRBJ1-1, the V gene TRBV6-5; D possibly corresponds to TRBD1 (5 bases). This CDR3 is 13 amino acids long. The germline CDR1 and CDR2 sequences are MNHEY and SVGAGI. The V end was cut by 6 bases, the J end by 5 bases, with 13 bases between.

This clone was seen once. CDR3: CASSPPGTTYAGELFF. The CDR3 bases are TGTGCCAGCTCACCACCCGGGACTACGTACGCCGGGGAGCTGTTTTTT. The V gene is TRBV18, the J gene TRBJ2-2; 7 bases fit TRBD2. The CDR3 contains 16 residues. The J segment lost 6 bases and the V segment lost 0 bases, leaving 7 bases of the junction unmatched. The germline gives CDR1 KGHSH, CDR2 LQKENI.

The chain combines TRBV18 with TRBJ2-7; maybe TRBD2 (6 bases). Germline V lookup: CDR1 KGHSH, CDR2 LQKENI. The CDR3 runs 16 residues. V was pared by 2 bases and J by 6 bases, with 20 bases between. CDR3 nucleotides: TGTGCCAGCTCACCAGGAGGGGCAGGGATAAGTGGCGAGCAGTACTTC. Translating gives CASSPGGAGISGEQYF.

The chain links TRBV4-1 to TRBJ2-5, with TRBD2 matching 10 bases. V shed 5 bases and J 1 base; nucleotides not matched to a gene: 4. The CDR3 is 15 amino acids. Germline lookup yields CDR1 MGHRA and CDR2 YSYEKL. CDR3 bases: TGCGCCAGCAGCTCCCGGACTAGCGGCCAAGAGACCCAGTACTTC. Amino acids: CASSSRTSGQETQYF.

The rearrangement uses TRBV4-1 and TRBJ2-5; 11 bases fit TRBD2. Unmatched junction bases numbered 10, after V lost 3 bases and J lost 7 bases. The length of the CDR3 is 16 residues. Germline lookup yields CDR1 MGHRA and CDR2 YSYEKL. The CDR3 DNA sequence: TGCGCCAGCAGCCAGGCAGGGACTAGCGGCCCGGGGACCCAGTACTTC. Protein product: CASSQAGTSGPGTQYF.

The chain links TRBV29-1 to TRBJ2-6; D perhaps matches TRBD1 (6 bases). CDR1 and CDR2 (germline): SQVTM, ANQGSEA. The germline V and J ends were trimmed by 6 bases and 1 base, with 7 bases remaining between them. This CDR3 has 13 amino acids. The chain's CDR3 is CSVRGSGANVLTF. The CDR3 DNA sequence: TGCAGCGTAAGGGGGTCTGGGGCCAACGTCCTGACTTTC.

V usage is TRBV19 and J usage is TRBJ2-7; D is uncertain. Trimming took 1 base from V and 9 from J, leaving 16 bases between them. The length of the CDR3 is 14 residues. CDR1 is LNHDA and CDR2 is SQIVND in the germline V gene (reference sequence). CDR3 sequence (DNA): TGTGCCAGTAGTATAGGGGCAGGCTCCTCTGGGCAGTACTTC. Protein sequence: CASSIGAGSSGQYF. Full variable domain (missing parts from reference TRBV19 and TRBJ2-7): DGGITQSPKYLFRKEGQNVTLSCEQNLNHDAMYWYRQDPGQGLRLIYYSQIVNDFQKGDIAEGYSVSREKKESFPLTVTSAQKNPTAFYLCASSIGAGSSGQYFGPGTRLTVT.

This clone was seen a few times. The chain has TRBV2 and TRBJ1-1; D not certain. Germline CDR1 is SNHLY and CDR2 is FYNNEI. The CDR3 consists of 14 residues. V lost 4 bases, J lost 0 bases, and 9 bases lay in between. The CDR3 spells CASSAVEMNTEAFF. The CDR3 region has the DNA TGTGCCAGCAGTGCTGTAGAAATGAACACTGAAGCTTTCTTT.

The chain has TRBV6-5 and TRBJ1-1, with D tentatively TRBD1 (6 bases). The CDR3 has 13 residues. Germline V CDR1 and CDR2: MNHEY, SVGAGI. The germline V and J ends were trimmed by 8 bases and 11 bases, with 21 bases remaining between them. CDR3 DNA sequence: TGTGCCAGCGAGGACAGTCAGGTTCGGAGCGCTTTCTTT. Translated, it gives CASEDSQVRSAFF.

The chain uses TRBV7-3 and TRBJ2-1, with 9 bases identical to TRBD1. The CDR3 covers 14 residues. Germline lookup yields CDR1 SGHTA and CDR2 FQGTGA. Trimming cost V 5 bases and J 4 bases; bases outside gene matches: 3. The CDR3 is CASSTGGRYNEQFF. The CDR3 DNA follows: TGTGCCAGCAGCACAGGGGGCCGGTACAATGAGCAGTTCTTC.

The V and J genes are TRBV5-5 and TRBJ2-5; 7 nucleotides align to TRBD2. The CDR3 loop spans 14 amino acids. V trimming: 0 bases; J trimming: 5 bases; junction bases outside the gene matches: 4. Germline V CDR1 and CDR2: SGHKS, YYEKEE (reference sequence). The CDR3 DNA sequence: TGTGCCAGCAGCTTGGTCAGGGAGGGCGAGACCCAGTACTTC. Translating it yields CASSLVREGETQYF.

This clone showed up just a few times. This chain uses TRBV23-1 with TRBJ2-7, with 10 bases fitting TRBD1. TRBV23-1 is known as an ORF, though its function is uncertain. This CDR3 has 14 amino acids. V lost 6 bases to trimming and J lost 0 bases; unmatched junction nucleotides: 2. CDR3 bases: TGCGCCAGCAGGACAGGGGGCGACTCCTACGAGCAGTACTTC. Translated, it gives CASRTGGDSYEQYF.

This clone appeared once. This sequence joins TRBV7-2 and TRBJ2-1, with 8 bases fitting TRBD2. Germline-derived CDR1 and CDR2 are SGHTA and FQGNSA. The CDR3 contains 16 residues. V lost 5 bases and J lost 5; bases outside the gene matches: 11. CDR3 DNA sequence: TGTGCCAGCAGCCCAGGCTGGGGACTAGGAAACAATGAGCAGTTCTTC. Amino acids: CASSPGWGLGNNEQFF.

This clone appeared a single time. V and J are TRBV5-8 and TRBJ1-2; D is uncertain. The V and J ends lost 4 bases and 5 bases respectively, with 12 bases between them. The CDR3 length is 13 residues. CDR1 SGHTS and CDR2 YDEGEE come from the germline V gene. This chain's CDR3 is CASSPRQAYGYTF. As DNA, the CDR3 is TGTGCCAGCAGCCCACGACAAGCTTATGGCTACACCTTC.

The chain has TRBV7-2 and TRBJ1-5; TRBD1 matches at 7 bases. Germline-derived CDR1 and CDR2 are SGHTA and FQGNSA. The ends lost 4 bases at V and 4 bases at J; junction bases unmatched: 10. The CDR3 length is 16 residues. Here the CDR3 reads CASSSGATGINQPQHF. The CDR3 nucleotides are TGTGCCAGCAGCTCCGGAGCGACAGGGATAAATCAGCCCCAGCATTTT. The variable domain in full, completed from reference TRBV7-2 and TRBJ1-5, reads GAGVSQSPSNKVTEKGKDVELRCDPISGHTALYWYRQSLGQGLEFLIYFQGNSAPDKSGLPSDRFSAERTGGSVSTLTIQRTQQEDSAVYLCASSSGATGINQPQHFGDGTRLSIL.